The 17 T cell receptor beta chains reported below all come from one sample, sequenced in a study of Tregs in tolerant kidney transplant recipients. Sequencing used immunoSEQ multiplex PCR; TCRdb keeps in-frame clones, though not all of them. The sample consists of under 95,000 clones, under 95% of them appearing once. Source: Tregs from blood, taken before the transplant. The receptors were sampled from a human donor who received a combined kidney and bone marrow transplant.

In this sample, this clone turned up once. The V and J genes are TRBV21-1 and TRBJ1-4; TRBD1, the table's D call, was not compared with the DNA. TRBV21-1 is a pseudogene segment. CDR3 length equals 14 residues. For the CDR3, the DNA is TGTGCCAGCAGGATACAGGGGGGTAATGAAAAACTGTTTTTT. Protein: CASRIQGGNEKLFF.

The V gene is TRBV29-1, the J gene TRBJ1-2; TRBD1 might be the D (5 bases). The germline V gene has CDR1 SQVTM and CDR2 ANQGSEA. The V end was cut by 6 bases, the J end by 5 bases, with 10 bases between. This CDR3 contains 11 residues. This CDR3 is CSVQGFYGYTF. DNA for the CDR3: TGCAGCGTCCAGGGATTTTATGGCTACACCTTC. Combining the CDR3 with reference TRBV29-1 and TRBJ1-2 gives the whole variable domain SAVISQKPSRDICQRGTSLTIQCQVDSQVTMMFWYRQQPGQSLTLIATANQGSEATYESGFVIDKFPISRPNLTFSTLTVSNMSPEDSSIYLCSVQGFYGYTFGSGTRLTVV.

This chain connects TRBV27 to TRBJ1-1; possibly TRBD1 for D (6 bases). V was shortened by 5 bases and J by 1 base, with 17 bases between the two germline ends. Germline V lookup: CDR1 MNHEY, CDR2 SMNVEV (reference sequence). The CDR3 is 16 amino acids. CDR3 region: CASSPNRVSQNTEAFF. CDR3 sequence (DNA): TGTGCCAGCAGTCCGAACAGGGTATCCCAGAACACTGAAGCTTTCTTT.

CDR3: CAAGGGTGDYEAFF. In DNA, the CDR3 is TGTGCCGCAGGGGGAGGGACAGGGGATTATGAAGCTTTCTTT. J is TRBJ1-1 and V is TRBV6-5, with 10 bases lining up with TRBD1. Per germline, CDR1 MNHEY and CDR2 SVGAGI. V gave up 11 bases and J gave up 7 bases; unmatched junction bases: 13. This CDR3 has 14 amino acids.

The chain has TRBV28 and TRBJ1-2, with D possibly TRBD1 on 5 matching bases. Trimming cost V 7 bases and J 6 bases, with 12 bases left between them. The CDR3 covers 12 residues. Germline loops: CDR1 MDHEN, CDR2 SYDVKM. The CDR3 region is CASTGQGHGYTF. The CDR3 coding sequence is TGTGCCAGCACCGGCCAGGGCCATGGCTACACCTTC.

This clone occurred once. The chain couples TRBV11-2 to TRBJ1-2, with D uncertain. There are 14 residues in the CDR3. CDR1 is SGHAT, CDR2 FQNNGV, per germline. Trimming stripped 3 bases from V and 3 bases from J, with 11 bases between. The CDR3 loop reads CASSFSGDDYGYTF. DNA of the CDR3: TGTGCCAGCAGCTTTAGCGGGGATGACTATGGCTACACCTTC.

The gene calls are TRBV4-2 and TRBJ2-6, with D possibly matching TRBD1 (5 bases). The germline V and J ends were trimmed by 2 bases and 0 bases, with 14 bases remaining between them. This CDR3 region has 18 residues. Germline-derived CDR1 and CDR2 are LGHNA and YNFKEQ. For the CDR3, the DNA is TGTGCCAGCAGCCAATTCGACAGTGCTAACTCTGGGGCCAACGTCCTGACTTTC. Protein: CASSQFDSANSGANVLTF.

The sample holds one count of this clone. The rearrangement joins TRBV5-5 to TRBJ2-7; 7 bases are shared with TRBD1. Germline CDR1 reads SGHKS; CDR2 reads YYEKEE (reference sequence). CDR3 length equals 13 residues. V shed 2 bases and J 5 bases; nucleotides not matched to a gene: 4. CDR3 in DNA: TGTGCCAGCAGCTTCGGACAGGTCGACGAGCAGTACTTC. Translation gives CASSFGQVDEQYF.

The gene calls are TRBV4-2 and TRBJ1-1, with D tentatively TRBD1 (6 bases). Deletions cut 4 bases from V and 5 bases from J, with 17 bases between. The CDR3 loop spans 15 amino acids. Germline V gives CDR1 LGHNA, CDR2 YNFKEQ. DNA for the CDR3: TGTGCCAGCAGCCCCGACTCTGGGGGCAGGACTGAAGCTTTCTTT. It specifies CASSPDSGGRTEAFF.

CDR3 bases: TGTGCCAGTAGTATATCGCAAGCCTACGAGCAGTACTTC. Encoded protein: CASSISQAYEQYF. The chain has TRBV19 and TRBJ2-7; D ambiguous. This CDR3 region has 13 residues. V dropped 2 bases and J dropped 2 bases, with 7 bases sitting between them. Germline V gene lookup returns CDR1 LNHDA and CDR2 SQIVND (reference sequence).

CDR3 DNA: TGTGCCAGCAGCATAACAGGGGGTCATGGCTACACCTTC. Translation: CASSITGGHGYTF. The chain combines TRBV9 with TRBJ1-2; 8 nucleotides align to TRBD1. This CDR3 is built from 13 residues. CDR1 and CDR2 from the germline V gene are SGDLS and YYNGEE. After removal of 4 bases from V and 6 bases from J, the junction contained 5 bases not matched to a gene.

The rearrangement joins TRBV7-9 to TRBJ1-4; tentatively, D is TRBD1 (5 bases). Germline CDR1 is SEHNR and CDR2 is FQNEAQ (reference sequence). Trimming stripped 1 base from V and 5 bases from J, with 11 bases between. The CDR3 is made up of 15 amino acids. The CDR3 sequence is CASSLVRGRNEKLFF. The CDR3, as DNA: TGTGCCAGCAGCTTAGTGCGGGGACGGAATGAAAAACTGTTTTTT. The full variable domain, with the rest looked up from reference TRBV7-9 and TRBJ1-4, is DTGVSQNPRHKITKRGQNVTFRCDPISEHNRLYWYRQTLGQGPEFLTYFQNEAQLEKSRLLSDRFSAERPKGSFSTLEIQRTEQGDSAMYLCASSLVRGRNEKLFFGSGTQLSVL.

This clone was recorded only once. The chain couples TRBV19 to TRBJ2-7; TRBD2 agrees at 10 bases. V shed 4 bases and J 2 bases; nucleotides not matched to a gene: 5. The germline V gene has CDR1 LNHDA and CDR2 SQIVND (reference sequence). This CDR3 region has 15 residues. The CDR3 nucleotides are TGTGCCAGTAGTACCATAGCGGGGGGACCCTACGAGCAGTACTTC. Translating it yields CASSTIAGGPYEQYF.

J is TRBJ2-3 and V is TRBV6-6, with D possibly TRBD1 on 6 matching bases. CDR1 and CDR2 from the germline V gene are MNHNY and SVGAGI (reference sequence). With 5 bases removed from V and 4 bases from J, the gap between germline ends came to 10 bases. The CDR3 contains 13 residues. The CDR3 here is CASSATGPDTQYF. In DNA form, the CDR3 reads TGTGCCAGCAGTGCGACAGGTCCAGATACGCAGTATTTT.

This clone was picked up a small number of times. The chain recombines TRBV9 with TRBJ2-7; TRBD2 agrees at 11 bases. The germline CDR1 and CDR2 sequences are SGDLS and YYNGEE. V shed 4 bases, J shed 6 bases, and the junction held 9 bases outside the gene matches. The CDR3 is made up of 15 amino acids. The CDR3 loop reads CASSTLAGGSTEQYF. CDR3 nucleotide sequence: TGTGCCAGCAGCACCCTAGCGGGAGGATCAACCGAGCAGTACTTC.

The chain links TRBV7-9 to TRBJ2-3; D is possibly TRBD1 (5 bases). Trimming removed 3 bases at V and 2 bases at J, with 15 bases between. The germline CDR1 and CDR2 sequences are SEHNR and FQNEAQ (reference sequence). This CDR3 region has 16 residues. CDR3 region: CASSFVWAGNTDTQYF. The CDR3 DNA follows: TGTGCCAGCAGCTTCGTGTGGGCAGGGAACACAGATACGCAGTATTTT.

The rearrangement links TRBV2 to TRBJ2-1; 8 positions agree with TRBD2. This CDR3 has 15 residues. The ends lost 5 bases at V and 7 bases at J; junction bases unmatched: 10. Germline V CDR1 and CDR2: SNHLY, FYNNEI. The CDR3 nucleotides are TGTGCCAGCAGTACGACCGGGACTAGAGTTAATGAGCAGTTCTTC. Translating gives CASSTTGTRVNEQFF.